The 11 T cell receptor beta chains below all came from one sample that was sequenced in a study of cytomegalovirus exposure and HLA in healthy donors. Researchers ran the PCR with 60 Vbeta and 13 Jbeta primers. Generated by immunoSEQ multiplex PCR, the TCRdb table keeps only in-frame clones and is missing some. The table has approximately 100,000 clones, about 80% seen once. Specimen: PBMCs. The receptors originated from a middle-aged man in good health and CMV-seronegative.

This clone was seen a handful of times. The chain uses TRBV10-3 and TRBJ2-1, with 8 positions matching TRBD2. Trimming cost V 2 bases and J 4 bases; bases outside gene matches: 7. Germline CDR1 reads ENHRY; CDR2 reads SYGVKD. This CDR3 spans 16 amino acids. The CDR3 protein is CAISEDRGGTYNEQFF. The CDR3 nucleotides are TGTGCCATCAGTGAGGATCGGGGGGGAACTTACAATGAGCAGTTCTTC.

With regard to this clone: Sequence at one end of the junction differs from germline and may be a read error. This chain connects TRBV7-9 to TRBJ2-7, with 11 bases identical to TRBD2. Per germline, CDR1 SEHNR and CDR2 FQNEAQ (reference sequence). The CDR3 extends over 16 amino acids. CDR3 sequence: CSSSLDRLAGTYEQYF. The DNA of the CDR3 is TGTTCCAGCAGCTTAGACCGACTAGCGGGGACCTACGAGCAGTACTTC. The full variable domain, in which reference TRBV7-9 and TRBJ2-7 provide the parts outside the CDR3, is DTGVSQNPRHKITKRGQNVTFRCDPISEHNRLYWYRQTLGQGPEFLTYFQNEAQLEKSRLLSDRFSAERPKGSFSTLEIQRTEQGDSAMYLCSSSLDRLAGTYEQYFGPGTRLTVT.

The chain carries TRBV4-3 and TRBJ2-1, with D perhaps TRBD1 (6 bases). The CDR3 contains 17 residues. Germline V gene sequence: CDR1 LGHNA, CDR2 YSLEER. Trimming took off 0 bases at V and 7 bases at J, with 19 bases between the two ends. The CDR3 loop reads CASSQDDGTLRRNEQFF. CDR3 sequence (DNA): TGCGCCAGCAGCCAAGATGACGGGACACTCAGGAGGAATGAGCAGTTCTTC.

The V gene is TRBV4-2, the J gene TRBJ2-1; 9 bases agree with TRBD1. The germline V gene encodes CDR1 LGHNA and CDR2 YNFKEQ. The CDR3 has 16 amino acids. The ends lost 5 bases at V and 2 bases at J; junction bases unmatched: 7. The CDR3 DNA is TGTGCCAGCAGCAAGACAACAGGGGGCGCCTACAATGAGCAGTTCTTC. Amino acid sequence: CASSKTTGGAYNEQFF.

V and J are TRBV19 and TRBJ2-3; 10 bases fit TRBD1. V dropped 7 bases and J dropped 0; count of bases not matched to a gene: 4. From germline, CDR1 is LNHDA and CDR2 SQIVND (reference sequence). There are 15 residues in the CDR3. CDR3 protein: CASTRQGASTDTQYF. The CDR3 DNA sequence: TGTGCCAGTACGCGACAGGGGGCTAGCACAGATACGCAGTATTTT. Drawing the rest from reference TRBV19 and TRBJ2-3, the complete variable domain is DGGITQSPKYLFRKEGQNVTLSCEQNLNHDAMYWYRQDPGQGLRLIYYSQIVNDFQKGDIAEGYSVSREKKESFPLTVTSAQKNPTAFYLCASTRQGASTDTQYFGPGTRLTVL.

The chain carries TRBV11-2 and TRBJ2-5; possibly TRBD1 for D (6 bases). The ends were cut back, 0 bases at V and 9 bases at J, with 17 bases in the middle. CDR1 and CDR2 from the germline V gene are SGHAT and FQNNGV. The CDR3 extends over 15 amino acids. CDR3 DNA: TGTGCCAGCAGCTTAGATGTCTCCTGGTCAGGGGCCCAGTACTTC. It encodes CASSLDVSWSGAQYF.

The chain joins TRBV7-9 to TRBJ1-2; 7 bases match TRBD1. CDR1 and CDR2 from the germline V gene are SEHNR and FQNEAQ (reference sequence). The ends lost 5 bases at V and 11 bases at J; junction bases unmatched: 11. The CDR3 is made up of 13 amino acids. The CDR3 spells CASSPGTAMGYTF. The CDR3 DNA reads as TGTGCCAGCAGCCCTGGGACAGCCATGGGGTACACCTTC.

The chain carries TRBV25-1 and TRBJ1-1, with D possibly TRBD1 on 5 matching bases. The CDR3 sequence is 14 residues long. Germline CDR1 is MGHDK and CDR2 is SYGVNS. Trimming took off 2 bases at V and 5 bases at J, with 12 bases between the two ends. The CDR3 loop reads CASSEGGRGTEAFF. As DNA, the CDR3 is TGTGCCAGCAGTGAAGGTGGTAGGGGAACTGAAGCTTTCTTT.

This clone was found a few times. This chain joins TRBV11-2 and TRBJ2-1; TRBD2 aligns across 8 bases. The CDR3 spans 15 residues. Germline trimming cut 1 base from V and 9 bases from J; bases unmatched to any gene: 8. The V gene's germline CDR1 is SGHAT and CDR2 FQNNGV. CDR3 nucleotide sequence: TGTGCCAGCAGCTTAGGATTCTCCGGGGGGGGTGAGCAGTTCTTC. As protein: CASSLGFSGGGEQFF.

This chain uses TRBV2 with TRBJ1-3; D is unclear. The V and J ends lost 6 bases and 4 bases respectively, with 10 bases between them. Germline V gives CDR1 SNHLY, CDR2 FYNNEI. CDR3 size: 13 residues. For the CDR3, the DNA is TGTGCCAGCAGGCGGGAGGGAGGAAACACCATATATTTT. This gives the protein CASRREGGNTIYF.

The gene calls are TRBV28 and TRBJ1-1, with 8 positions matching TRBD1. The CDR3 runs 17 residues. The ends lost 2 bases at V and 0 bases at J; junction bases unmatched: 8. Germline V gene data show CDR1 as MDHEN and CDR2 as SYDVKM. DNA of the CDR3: TGTGCCAGCAGTTTAGGTCAGGGGGCCTTTATGAACACTGAAGCTTTCTTT. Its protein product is CASSLGQGAFMNTEAFF. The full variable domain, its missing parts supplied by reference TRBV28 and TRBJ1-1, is DVKVTQSSRYLVKRTGEKVFLECVQDMDHENMFWYRQDPGLGLRLIYFSYDVKMKEKGDIPEGYSVSREKKERFSLILESASTNQTSMYLCASSLGQGAFMNTEAFFGQGTRLTVV.